The clone carrying this T cell receptor (beta chain) was observed a handful of times. What it binds is unknown. The data originate from a study of naive and memory T cell subsets. Both TRBC1 and TRBC2 were covered by a beta constant-region primer of two equimolar oligonucleotides. Ligated cDNA was amplified by four rounds of PCR with nested alpha and beta constant-region primers and SP2. A 12-nucleotide UMI and the SP2 primer were added to the cDNA 3' end by oligonucleotide ligation. TCRdb reprocessed the UMI-ligation and nested PCR reads with MiXCR, giving one entry per CDR3 protein. The data hold roughly 92,000 distinct CDR3 sequences, with 10% to 12% observed a single time. CDR3 length equals 15 residues. Germline values: CDR1 MNHNS, CDR2 SASEGT. The V and J ends lost 3 bases and 4 bases respectively, with 13 bases between them. Study-level findings and limits: Clonotypes are single alpha or beta chains, not paired receptors. Over 85% of naive TCR sequences appeared only once after error correction, unlike memory subsets. Possibly reflecting memory cells re-expressing CD45RA, a few larger clonotypes occurred in naive repertoires, especially CD8.

This sequence originates from a human donor in good health. Sequenced input: naive CD4+ T cells from blood. The rearrangement uses TRBV6-1 and TRBJ1-5; D might be TRBD1 (5 bases). The CDR3 coding sequence is TGTGCCAGCAGTGACCACAAATCAGGGAATCAGCCCCAGCATTTT. Its translation is CASSDHKSGNQPQHF.